A single TCR beta chain is shown here with its context. The record originates from a study of blood T cell repertoires in COVID-19. TCRdb's table, derived via immunoSEQ multiplex PCR, lists solely in-frame clones and lacks some. The sample includes about 160,000 clones, approximately 84% of them seen just once. V trimming: 3 bases; J trimming: 6 bases; junction bases outside the gene matches: 2. This CDR3 is 14 amino acids long. Per germline, CDR1 MNHEY and CDR2 SMNVEV (reference sequence). The sequenced sample was peripheral blood. The chain employs TRBV27 and TRBJ2-1; 10 nucleotides align to TRBD1. The receptor comes from a woman in her forties or fifties with COVID-19, enrolled during active disease. CDR3 sequence reads: CASSLTGGGNEQFF. For the CDR3, the DNA is TGTGCCAGCAGTTTGACAGGGGGCGGCAATGAGCAGTTCTTC.